These 2 T cell receptor beta chains were sequenced from one sample in a study of cytomegalovirus exposure and HLA in healthy donors. 60 Vbeta and 13 Jbeta primers were used in PCR. Some clones are missing from TCRdb's copy, which holds only in-frame ones; the method was immunoSEQ multiplex PCR. Found here are 150,000 to 200,000 clones, approximately 84% of them singletons; the top ten hold 3.8%. Sequencing used PBMCs. These receptors were taken from a man between 50 and 59 years old in good health and CMV-seronegative.

The chain recombines TRBV7-8 with TRBJ1-5; D unresolved. This CDR3 region has 13 residues. Germline V CDR1 and CDR2: SGHVS, FQNEAQ. The V end lost 4 bases, the J end lost 10 bases, and 14 bases lay between the germline ends. The chain's CDR3 is CASSSGSPSPQHF. Here the CDR3 DNA reads TGTGCCAGCAGCTCCGGGTCACCTAGCCCCCAGCATTTT. Full variable domain (missing parts from reference TRBV7-8 and TRBJ1-5): GAGVSQSPRYKVAKRGQDVALRCDPISGHVSLFWYQQALGQGPEFLTYFQNEAQLDKSGLPSDRFFAERPEGSVSTLKIQRTQQEDSAVYLCASSSGSPSPQHFGDGTRLSIL.

This chain uses TRBV19 with TRBJ2-7; 12 bases are a match to TRBD1. After removal of 5 bases from V and 4 bases from J, the junction contained 6 bases not matched to a gene. Germline CDR1 and CDR2: LNHDA and SQIVND (reference sequence). The CDR3 has 15 amino acids. The CDR3 DNA reads as TGTGCCAGTAGTCCCCGGGACAGGGGGCTTTACGAGCAGTACTTC. Protein product: CASSPRDRGLYEQYF.